The 18 T cell receptor beta chains given below trace back to one sample, sequenced in a study of T cells after posttransplantation cyclophosphamide. Sampled 1 year posttransplant, controls received myeloablative marrow transplants, methotrexate and a calcineurin inhibitor. Generated by immunoSEQ multiplex PCR, the TCRdb table keeps only in-frame clones and is missing some. Among approximately 20,000 clones listed, around 89% were seen once. This sample comprised PBMCs, obtained roughly 49 weeks after allogeneic stem cell transplant with calcineurin inhibitor and methotrexate. All receptors derive from a female patient aged 25-40 years who received an allogeneic stem cell transplant from an unrelated donor, was CMV-positive, and had acute and chronic GVHD. Some T cells here may be from the graft donor.

The CDR3 sequence: CASSTAGEHQPQHF. The CDR3 DNA follows: TGTGCCAGCAGTACCGCGGGAGAGCATCAGCCCCAGCATTTT. This chain connects TRBV27 to TRBJ1-5; D remains unclear. Trimming left V 5 bases short and J 5 bases short, with 13 bases between. The CDR3 loop spans 14 amino acids. The germline CDR1 and CDR2 sequences are MNHEY and SMNVEV (reference sequence).

This rearrangement joins TRBV6-5 to TRBJ2-7, with a possible D match to TRBD1 (6 bases). The CDR3 loop spans 14 amino acids. Germline-derived CDR1 and CDR2 are MNHEY and SVGAGI. Trimming pared 7 bases from V and 2 bases from J, leaving 15 bases between. The CDR3 protein is CASTPGTPTYEQYV. Here the CDR3 DNA reads TGTGCCAGCACCCCGGGGACACCTACCTACGAGCAGTACGTC.

The genes are TRBV27 and TRBJ2-5; D gene uncertain. The CDR3 sequence is 17 residues long. Trimming cost V 3 bases and J 2 bases, with 19 bases left between them. Germline lookup yields CDR1 MNHEY and CDR2 SMNVEV (reference sequence). CDR3 bases: TGTGCCAGCAGTTTCCTGATGCCGGAAGGCGGACAAGAGACCCAGTACTTC. Protein: CASSFLMPEGGQETQYF.

The chain joins TRBV5-6 to TRBJ2-2; D not certain. The CDR3 sequence is 16 residues long. V was clipped by 3 bases and J by 5 bases, with 17 bases between them. The germline gives CDR1 SGHDT, CDR2 YYEEEE. CDR3 coding DNA: TGTGCCAGCAGCTCCACATTCTCACCAATTACCGGGGAGCTGTTTTTT. Its translation is CASSSTFSPITGELFF.

The V and J genes are TRBV23-1 and TRBJ2-2, with 9 bases identical to TRBD2. TRBV23-1 is an open reading frame, and its role is uncertain. The CDR3 is made up of 16 amino acids. V dropped 0 bases and J dropped 4; count of bases not matched to a gene: 3. In nucleotides, the CDR3 is TGCGCCAGCAGTCAATCTAAGCGGGAGGCCACCGGGGAGCTGTTTTTT. Translating it yields CASSQSKREATGELFF.

This chain joins TRBV6-6 and TRBJ2-7; D not resolved. The CDR3 sequence is 14 residues long. In germline, CDR1 is MNHNY, CDR2 SVGAGI (reference sequence). V dropped 2 bases and J dropped 3 bases, with 11 bases sitting between them. The CDR3 DNA sequence: TGTGCCAGCAGTTACCGGGCACCTAGCTACGAGCAGTACGTC. As protein: CASSYRAPSYEQYV.

In its sample, this clone was seen a few times. This rearrangement joins TRBV2 to TRBJ2-5, with D uncertain. The CDR3 consists of 11 residues. Trimming took 9 bases from V and 4 from J, leaving 9 bases between them. Looked up from germline, CDR1 is SNHLY and CDR2 is FYNNEI. CDR3 DNA: TGTGCCAGTACAGTGGGAGAGACCCAGTACTTC. Residues: CASTVGETQYF.

The V and J genes are TRBV10-3 and TRBJ2-3; 8 bases are a match to TRBD2. The CDR3 consists of 12 residues. Germline trimming cut 10 bases from V and 2 bases from J; bases unmatched to any gene: 2. In germline, CDR1 is ENHRY, CDR2 SYGVKD. CDR3 sequence: CATGLDTDTQYF. The CDR3 DNA reads as TGTGCCACGGGACTAGACACAGATACGCAGTATTTT.

V and J are TRBV27 and TRBJ2-2; D is possibly TRBD2 (6 bases). The CDR3 has 15 residues. The germline V and J ends were trimmed by 2 bases and 7 bases, with 14 bases remaining between them. Per germline, CDR1 MNHEY and CDR2 SMNVEV (reference sequence). CDR3 DNA sequence: TGTGCCAGCAGTTTAAGGAGGGAGGACATCGGGGAGCTGTTTTTT. It translates to CASSLRREDIGELFF.

This chain links TRBV7-2 with TRBJ2-1, with 7 positions matching TRBD2. Germline trimming cut 2 bases from V and 8 bases from J; bases unmatched to any gene: 6. Germline V gene sequence: CDR1 SGHTA, CDR2 FQGNSA. The CDR3 contains 14 residues. The CDR3 DNA reads TGTGCCAGCAGCTTACAGCGGGATAGCGATGAGCAGTTCTTC. Protein: CASSLQRDSDEQFF. The complete variable domain, with remaining parts taken from reference TRBV7-2 and TRBJ2-1, reads GAGVSQSPSNKVTEKGKDVELRCDPISGHTALYWYRQSLGQGLEFLIYFQGNSAPDKSGLPSDRFSAERTGGSVSTLTIQRTQQEDSAVYLCASSLQRDSDEQFFGPGTRLTVL.

The rearrangement joins TRBV7-8 to TRBJ2-7; D perhaps matches TRBD1 (6 bases). Looked up from germline, CDR1 is SGHVS and CDR2 is FQNEAQ. With 5 bases removed from V and 2 bases from J, the gap between germline ends came to 10 bases. The CDR3 spans 13 residues. CDR3 in DNA: TGTGCCAGCAGCCGACAGGAAGCCTACGAGCAGTACTTC. This translates into CASSRQEAYEQYF.

The chain recombines TRBV27 with TRBJ1-2, with D tentatively TRBD1 (5 bases). The CDR3 sequence is 14 residues long. Germline assignment: CDR1 MNHEY and CDR2 SMNVEV (reference sequence). The V end was cut by 10 bases, the J end by 3 bases, with 18 bases between. The CDR3 loop reads CATWGEGPYYGYTF. CDR3 in DNA: TGTGCCACCTGGGGGGAGGGACCCTACTATGGCTACACCTTC.

This chain joins TRBV13 and TRBJ1-3; unclear D gene. This CDR3 is 12 amino acids long. Looked up from germline, CDR1 is PRHDT and CDR2 is FYEKMQ (reference sequence). Trimming took 5 bases from V and 6 from J, leaving 8 bases between them. The CDR3 sequence is CASSKGENTIYF. In DNA form, the CDR3 reads TGTGCCAGCAGCAAGGGAGAAAACACCATATATTTT.

This clone was seen a single time. The chain recombines TRBV19 with TRBJ2-1; 10 bases align to TRBD2. The CDR3 runs 12 residues. V shed 5 bases and J 10 bases; nucleotides not matched to a gene: 2. Germline CDR1 is LNHDA and CDR2 is SQIVND (reference sequence). The CDR3 loop is CASSSSGREQFF. The CDR3 DNA reads TGTGCCAGTAGTTCTAGCGGGAGAGAGCAGTTCTTC. Variable domain in full (rest from reference TRBV19 and TRBJ2-1): DGGITQSPKYLFRKEGQNVTLSCEQNLNHDAMYWYRQDPGQGLRLIYYSQIVNDFQKGDIAEGYSVSREKKESFPLTVTSAQKNPTAFYLCASSSSGREQFFGPGTRLTVL.

This clone was detected only once. V and J are TRBV25-1 and TRBJ2-7; 11 bases are a match to TRBD2. There are 16 residues in the CDR3. The J segment lost 2 bases and the V segment lost 4 bases, leaving 7 bases of the junction unmatched. Germline V gives CDR1 MGHDK, CDR2 SYGVNS. The CDR3 nucleotides are TGTGCCAGCAGTGCCCTTCCGGGACTAGCGGCCTACGAGCAGTACTTC. It encodes CASSALPGLAAYEQYF.

The chain is built from TRBV19 and TRBJ2-1; perhaps TRBD2 as D (5 bases). CDR3 length: 13 residues. Germline assignment: CDR1 LNHDA and CDR2 SQIVND (reference sequence). Between the trimmed V and J ends, which lost 0 bases and 7 bases, there was a span of 7 bases. CDR3 loop: CASSIDPGNEQFF. The CDR3 region has the DNA TGTGCCAGTAGTATAGATCCGGGGAATGAGCAGTTCTTC.

This chain joins TRBV7-9 and TRBJ1-1; 8 positions match TRBD1. Per the germline V gene, CDR1 is SEHNR and CDR2 is FQNEAQ (reference sequence). J lost 1 base, V lost 5 bases, and 12 bases had no gene match. This CDR3 spans 17 amino acids. The CDR3 DNA is TGTGCCAGCAGCCCCGGGGCCACAGGGGGGGGGAACACTGAAGCTTTCTTT. It specifies CASSPGATGGGNTEAFF.

The chain joins TRBV11-2 to TRBJ2-7; D uncertain. CDR1 SGHAT and CDR2 FQNNGV come from the germline V gene. This CDR3 is built from 14 residues. Trimming removed 2 bases at V and 3 bases at J, with 11 bases between. This chain's CDR3 is CASSLQDADYEQYV. The CDR3 coding sequence is TGTGCCAGCAGCTTACAAGACGCGGACTACGAGCAGTACGTC.